The text below deals with one T cell receptor beta chain. No antigen is known for it. TCR alpha and TCR beta cDNA libraries carrying sample barcodes and UMIs came from 5'RACE with constant-segment primers. TCRdb re-called the 5' RACE reads with MiXCR, one entry per CDR3 protein. The table records fewer than 5,000 distinct CDR3 sequences, over 20% of them present only once. The data stem from a study of T-cell memory formation after mild COVID-19. Findings and caveats of the study: Contracting CD4+ clones sat mainly in CM and EM; CD8+ in EMRA.

The sample comprised PBMCs or a T cell subset sorted from them (not recorded which). The clonotype originates from an adult who had mild COVID-19 (a few samples of this study predate the infection). Cell type and time point are not known.

DNA for the CDR3: TGTGCCAGCAGCTTAGTCGTCGGACTAGCGGGACATGAGCAGTTCTTC. This translates into CASSLVVGLAGHEQFF. This chain links TRBV7-2 with TRBJ2-1; TRBD2 agrees at 12 bases. Germline CDR1 is SGHTA and CDR2 is FQGNSA. The CDR3 length is 16 residues. V trimming: 1 base; J trimming: 8 bases; junction bases outside the gene matches: 6.